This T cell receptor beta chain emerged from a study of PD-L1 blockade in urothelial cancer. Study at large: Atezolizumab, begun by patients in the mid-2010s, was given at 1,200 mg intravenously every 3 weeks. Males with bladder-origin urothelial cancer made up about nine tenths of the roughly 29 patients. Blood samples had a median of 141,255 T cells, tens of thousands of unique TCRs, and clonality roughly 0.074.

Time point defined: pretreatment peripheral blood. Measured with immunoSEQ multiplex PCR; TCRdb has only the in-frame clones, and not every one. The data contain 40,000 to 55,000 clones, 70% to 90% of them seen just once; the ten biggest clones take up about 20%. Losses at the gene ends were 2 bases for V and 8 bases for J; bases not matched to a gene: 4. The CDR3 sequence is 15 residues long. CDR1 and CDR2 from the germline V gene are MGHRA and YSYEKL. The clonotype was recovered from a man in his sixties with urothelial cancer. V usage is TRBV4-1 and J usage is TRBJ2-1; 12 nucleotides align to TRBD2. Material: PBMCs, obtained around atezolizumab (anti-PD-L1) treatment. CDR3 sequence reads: CASSQSTSGSDEQFF. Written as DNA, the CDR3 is TGCGCCAGCAGCCAATCGACTAGCGGGAGCGATGAGCAGTTCTTC.